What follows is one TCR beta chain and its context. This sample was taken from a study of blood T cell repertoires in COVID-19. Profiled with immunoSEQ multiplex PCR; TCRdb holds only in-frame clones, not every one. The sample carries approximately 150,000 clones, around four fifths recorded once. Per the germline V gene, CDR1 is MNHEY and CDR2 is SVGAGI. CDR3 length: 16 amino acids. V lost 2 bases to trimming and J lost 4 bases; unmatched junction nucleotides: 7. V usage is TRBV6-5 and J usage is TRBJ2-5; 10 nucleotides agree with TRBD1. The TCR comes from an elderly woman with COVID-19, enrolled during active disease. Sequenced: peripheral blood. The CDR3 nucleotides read TGTGCCAGCAGTTACGGGACAGGGGTTTGGGGAGAGACCCAGTACTTC. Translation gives CASSYGTGVWGETQYF.